This T cell receptor beta chain is drawn from a study of T cell changes during pregnancy in multiple sclerosis. This clone was picked up one time. From germline, CDR1 is MNHNY and CDR2 SVGAGI (reference sequence). CDR3 length: 14 residues. Deletions cut 6 bases from V and 1 base from J, with 12 bases between. The table came from immunoSEQ multiplex PCR; TCRdb's copy has only in-frame clones and leaves some out. Here the sample spans about 48,000 clones, around 90% being singletons. This specimen was CD4+ T cells from peripheral blood mononuclear cells, taken in the second trimester of pregnancy. The chain combines TRBV6-6 with TRBJ2-5, with D unresolved. The TCR sequence derives from a female donor with multiple sclerosis, enrolled in a pregnancy study. Here the CDR3 DNA reads TGTGCCAGCAGAGACGACACCGTCCAAGAGACCCAGTACTTC. It yields the protein CASRDDTVQETQYF.